This record looks at one TCR beta chain sequence and its context. Cohort assignment relied on participant-reported clinical history. Symptom resolution, clearance, or two negative PCRs marked donors in Cohort 3 as recovered. The CDR3 sequence is 14 residues long. V lost 3 bases and J lost 3, with 11 bases in between. Germline assignment: CDR1 MDHEN and CDR2 SYDVKM. This entry comes from a study of blood T cell repertoires in COVID-19. In the authors' workflow: Reference gene primer amplification gave estimated nucleated cell counts. Sequencing used immunoSEQ multiplex PCR; TCRdb keeps in-frame clones, though not all of them. V and J calls and clone size come straight from that table; D and trimming were deduced from the DNA. The repertoire holds more than 400,000 clones, with approximately 86% as singletons.

The material sequenced was PBMCs or T cells enriched from blood (not recorded which). The receptor comes from a woman aged 18-29 years who had recovered from COVID-19. The chain has TRBV28 and TRBJ1-2; D unresolved. CDR3 in DNA: TGTGCCAGCAGTTTGGCAGGAATTTACTATGGCTACACCTTC. It yields the protein CASSLAGIYYGYTF.